The present T cell receptor (beta chain) was sequenced within a study of T cell responses to AZD1222 COVID-19 vaccine. General study points: Donors skewed white British and female; clonal diversity was possibly underestimated.

About this clone: The antigen remains undetermined.

Produced via immunoSEQ multiplex PCR; TCRdb's table is partial and in-frame only. The repertoire holds 65,000 to 85,000 clones, with roughly 90% as singletons. CDR3 size: 17 residues. Trimming at V came to 4 bases and at J to 0 bases, leaving 12 bases not matched to a gene. Per germline, CDR1 SGDLS and CDR2 YYNGEE. Source: peripheral blood, taken on day 0 of AZD1222 vaccination. The origin of this receptor is an adult in good health. V is TRBV9 and J is TRBJ2-5, with TRBD2 matching 7 bases. This CDR3 reads CASSPRDSGSYQETQYF. Here the CDR3 DNA reads TGTGCCAGCAGCCCCCGGGATAGCGGGTCGTACCAAGAGACCCAGTACTTC.